This T cell receptor (beta chain) was recovered during a study of shared T cell receptors in the human thymus (dated by TCRdb to the early 2020s). In terms of the full investigation: The study examined how self-reactive, shared T-cell receptor alpha chains are generated in the human thymus.

The method behind the library was the immunoSEQ multiplex PCR assay. This is the immuneACCESS table as TCRdb keeps it, with only in-frame sequences that have V and J called. A part of the clones is gone; compared with another copy, unresolved V genes explain less than half, and the rest is unexplained. This sample comprises roughly 410,000 clones, more than 85% of them detected only once. The leading ten clones occupy approximately 0.02% of the sample. Trimming removed 5 bases from V and 2 bases from J, leaving 9 bases between the germline ends. From the germline V gene (reference sequence), CDR1 is SGHAT and CDR2 is FQDESV. Inclusive of the bounding cysteine and phenylalanine, the CDR3 is 13 residues long. Here the CDR3 DNA is all that survives: 39 bases in frame from base 1. A remark on this clone: Its antigen remains unidentified. There are no base qualities to consult, and no much larger clone falls within one base.

The chain is encoded by TRBV11-1 joined to TRBJ2-5; no D gene can be assigned with confidence. The source is a human donor. The sequencing input was thymocytes. The sequenced DNA is TGTGCCAGCAGCCCACTGATACAAGAGACCCAGTACTTC. The translation is CASSPLIQETQYF.